These 32 T cell receptor beta chains were all obtained from the same sample, sequenced in a study of blood T cell repertoires in COVID-19. The data were produced by immunoSEQ multiplex PCR, yet TCRdb's version contains in-frame clones alone and is incomplete. The sample yields around 58,000 clones, approximately 88% seen once. Material for sequencing was peripheral blood. The receptor set was obtained from a woman aged 55-75 years with COVID-19, enrolled during active disease.

The V gene is TRBV5-1, the J gene TRBJ1-2; TRBD1 agrees at 11 bases. This CDR3 contains 15 residues. The trim removed 0 bases at V and 5 bases at J, leaving 3 bases unmatched. The germline gives CDR1 SGHRS, CDR2 YFSETQ. Here the CDR3 DNA reads TGCGCCAGCAGCTTGGTGGGACAGGGGGGATATGGCTACACCTTC. Residues: CASSLVGQGGYGYTF. The complete variable domain, with remaining parts taken from reference TRBV5-1 and TRBJ1-2, reads KAGVTQTPRYLIKTRGQQVTLSCSPISGHRSVSWYQQTPGQGLQFLFEYFSETQRNKGNFPGRFSGRQFSNSRSEMNVSTLELGDSALYLCASSLVGQGGYGYTFGSGTRLTVV.

Here the CDR3 reads CASIGDSPLHF. The CDR3 coding sequence is TGTGCCAGCATAGGAGATTCACCCCTCCACTTT. The chain is built from TRBV2 and TRBJ1-6, with D unclear. CDR3 length: 11 amino acids. Germline CDR1 is SNHLY and CDR2 is FYNNEI. V was clipped by 7 bases and J by 8 bases, with 6 bases between them.

CDR3 sequence reads: CASSRYRGQAFF. CDR3 DNA sequence: TGTGCCAGCAGCCGTTACAGGGGGCAGGCTTTCTTT. This chain joins TRBV3-1 (or the pseudogene TRBV3-2) and TRBJ1-1; 9 bases are shared with TRBD1. The germline gives CDR1 LGHDT, CDR2 YNNKEL (reference sequence). CDR3 length equals 12 residues. After removal of 4 bases from V and 11 bases from J, the junction contained 5 bases not matched to a gene.

This chain uses TRBV7-8 with TRBJ2-5; TRBD1 matches at 10 bases. The CDR3 runs 15 residues. Trimming at V came to 3 bases and at J to 5 bases, leaving 6 bases not matched to a gene. Germline V CDR1 and CDR2: SGHVS, FQNEAQ. The CDR3 loop is CASSFGQGELETQYF. The CDR3 nucleotides are TGTGCCAGCAGCTTCGGACAGGGGGAACTCGAGACCCAGTACTTC.

The chain couples TRBV18 to TRBJ2-1; 9 bases are shared with TRBD1. V was clipped by 3 bases and J by 5 bases; unmatched bases: 14. This CDR3 is built from 18 residues. CDR1 is KGHSH and CDR2 is LQKENI in the germline V gene. The CDR3 region has the DNA TGTGCCAGCTCACCGCGGAGCCCGGGACAGGGAGCCAACAATGAGCAGTTCTTC. Translating gives CASSPRSPGQGANNEQFF.

This chain connects TRBV27 to TRBJ2-1, with 13 bases aligning to TRBD2. V was clipped by 7 bases and J by 8 bases; unmatched bases: 2. Germline V lookup: CDR1 MNHEY, CDR2 SMNVEV (reference sequence). The CDR3 is 13 amino acids. The CDR3 region has the DNA TGTGCCAGCAAAACTAGCGGGGGGGATGAGCAGTTCTTC. Protein: CASKTSGGDEQFF.

The chain couples TRBV4-1 to TRBJ1-1, with a weak D call TRBD1 (5 bases). CDR3 size: 14 residues. V gave up 5 bases and J gave up 1 base, with 11 bases separating them. Germline V CDR1 and CDR2: MGHRA, YSYEKL. DNA for the CDR3: TGCGCCAGCAGCTCCCGGACACCGAACACTGAAGCTTTCTTT. Translation: CASSSRTPNTEAFF.

V gene TRBV5-1 combines with J gene TRBJ2-5; 7 bases fit TRBD2. Germline values: CDR1 SGHRS, CDR2 YFSETQ. CDR3 size: 15 residues. Losses at the gene ends were 5 bases for V and 5 bases for J; bases not matched to a gene: 12. The CDR3 DNA sequence: TGCGCCAGCAGTCCGGGGGTAGCGGGCCCTGAGACCCAGTACTTC. It translates to CASSPGVAGPETQYF.

The CDR3 coding sequence is TGTGCCTGGAGCGTCACAGTTTCCTACGAGCAGTACTTC. Amino acid sequence: CAWSVTVSYEQYF. This rearrangement joins TRBV30 to TRBJ2-7, with unresolved D. Between the trimmed V and J ends, which lost 3 bases and 1 base, there was a span of 10 bases. CDR3 size: 13 residues. The germline V gene has CDR1 GTSNPN and CDR2 SVGIG (reference sequence).

This sequence joins TRBV2 and TRBJ2-2; TRBD2 might be the D (6 bases). The CDR3 is 15 residues long. Germline V gives CDR1 SNHLY, CDR2 FYNNEI. Trimming removed 7 bases at V and 3 bases at J, with 15 bases between. CDR3 nucleotides: TGTGCCAGCAAAAAAGCCTGGGAGGACACCGGGGAGCTGTTTTTT. It codes for CASKKAWEDTGELFF.

The sample holds one count of this clone. The CDR3 reads CASRAGTDSYEQYF. The CDR3 region has the DNA TGTGCCAGCAGGGCCGGGACAGACTCCTACGAGCAGTACTTC. This chain joins TRBV28 and TRBJ2-7, with TRBD1 matching 7 bases. Germline-derived CDR1 and CDR2 are MDHEN and SYDVKM. Unmatched junction bases numbered 5, after V lost 6 bases and J lost 0 bases. The CDR3 is 14 amino acids.

CDR3 sequence reads: CASSLWPDEANYGYTF. CDR3 sequence (DNA): TGTGCCAGCAGCTTATGGCCAGATGAAGCTAACTATGGCTACACCTTC. The rearrangement uses TRBV13 and TRBJ1-2, with no clear D. Trimming took off 2 bases at V and 0 bases at J, with 13 bases between the two ends. Germline V gives CDR1 PRHDT, CDR2 FYEKMQ (reference sequence). The CDR3 is 16 residues long.

This chain joins TRBV7-9 and TRBJ1-4; TRBD1 aligns across 7 bases. Germline lookup yields CDR1 SEHNR and CDR2 FQNEAQ (reference sequence). J was trimmed by 4 bases and V by 5 bases; bases with no gene match: 1. The length of the CDR3 is 13 residues. CDR3 nucleotides: TGTGCCAGCAGCCAGGGGGGTAATGAAAAACTGTTTTTT. Translating it yields CASSQGGNEKLFF. Full variable domain (missing parts from reference TRBV7-9 and TRBJ1-4): DTGVSQNPRHKITKRGQNVTFRCDPISEHNRLYWYRQTLGQGPEFLTYFQNEAQLEKSRLLSDRFSAERPKGSFSTLEIQRTEQGDSAMYLCASSQGGNEKLFFGSGTQLSVL.

J is TRBJ2-1 and V is TRBV12-3 or TRBV12-4; D might be TRBD1 (6 bases). CDR3 size: 13 residues. V was trimmed by 5 bases and J by 13 bases, leaving 18 bases between them. The CDR3 sequence is CASSQGPSTAQFF. Written as DNA, the CDR3 is TGTGCCAGCAGTCAGGGGCCATCCACCGCTCAGTTCTTC.

The chain employs TRBV28 and TRBJ1-2, with 9 bases fitting TRBD1. The V gene's germline CDR1 is MDHEN and CDR2 SYDVKM. The CDR3 is 13 amino acids. Trimming cost V 4 bases and J 10 bases; bases outside gene matches: 7. CDR3 loop: CASSSPGQGPYTF. In DNA form, the CDR3 reads TGTGCCAGCAGTTCACCGGGACAGGGACCCTACACCTTC.

This sequence joins TRBV7-9 and TRBJ2-7, with TRBD1 matching over 9 bases. V shed 4 bases and J 0 bases; nucleotides not matched to a gene: 4. This CDR3 region has 15 residues. Germline values: CDR1 SEHNR, CDR2 FQNEAQ (reference sequence). DNA for the CDR3: TGTGCCAGCAGCTCTCCGGGACAGGGCTCCTACGAGCAGTACTTC. Protein: CASSSPGQGSYEQYF.

The rearrangement joins TRBV2 to TRBJ2-6; TRBD2 matches at 8 bases. The germline V gene has CDR1 SNHLY and CDR2 FYNNEI. V was pared by 8 bases and J by 3 bases, with 3 bases of the junction left unmatched. This CDR3 spans 14 amino acids. The CDR3 region is CASRGGHGANVLTF. CDR3 DNA: TGTGCCAGCCGGGGGGGGCATGGGGCCAACGTCCTGACTTTC.

The chain carries TRBV7-2 and TRBJ2-5; 7 bases map to TRBD2. V dropped 1 base and J dropped 2; count of bases not matched to a gene: 1. The germline V gene encodes CDR1 SGHTA and CDR2 FQGNSA. CDR3 length: 14 residues. Here the CDR3 DNA reads TGTGCCAGCAGCTTAGGGGGGGGACAAGAGACCCAGTACTTC. It yields the protein CASSLGGGQETQYF.

This sequence joins TRBV3-1 (or the pseudogene TRBV3-2) and TRBJ1-4; 7 positions match TRBD1. The junction had 11 bases not matched to a gene; V was cut back by 2 bases and J by 2 bases. The CDR3 spans 18 residues. Germline V gives CDR1 LGHDT, CDR2 YNNKEL (reference sequence). The CDR3 DNA reads as TGTGCCAGCAGCCAAAGGGGACAGAGTAGGCCGACTAATGAAAAACTGTTTTTT. The encoded protein is CASSQRGQSRPTNEKLFF.

The chain carries TRBV6-5 and TRBJ2-7, with 11 bases that match TRBD2. With 7 bases clipped from V and 7 bases from J, the junction kept 6 bases outside the gene matches. Germline V lookup: CDR1 MNHEY, CDR2 SVGAGI. The CDR3 is made up of 13 amino acids. This CDR3 is CASTLAGVGEQYF. The CDR3 bases are TGTGCCAGCACACTAGCGGGAGTAGGAGAGCAGTACTTC.

The chain links TRBV7-2 to TRBJ1-6; TRBD1 aligns across 7 bases. Losses at the gene ends were 4 bases for V and 9 bases for J; bases not matched to a gene: 6. The CDR3 runs 14 residues. Looked up from germline, CDR1 is SGHTA and CDR2 is FQGNSA. The CDR3 sequence is CASSSDRRRSPLHF. Here the CDR3 DNA reads TGTGCCAGCAGCTCGGACAGGAGACGTTCACCCCTCCACTTT.

The chain combines TRBV5-1 with TRBJ2-2; D is undetermined. Trimming shortened V by 4 bases and J by 8 bases, and 6 bases separated the two germline ends. CDR3 length equals 11 residues. Germline CDR1 is SGHRS and CDR2 is YFSETQ. The CDR3 coding sequence is TGCGCCAGCAGCCCTAATGGGGAGCTGTTTTTT. It is translated as CASSPNGELFF.

The genes are TRBV30 and TRBJ2-2; the D gene is possibly TRBD2 (5 bases). Trimming removed 4 bases from V and 6 bases from J, with 18 bases in between. Germline CDR1 is GTSNPN and CDR2 is SVGIG (reference sequence). The CDR3 length is 15 residues. The CDR3 protein is CAWTRYTRGSGELFF. The CDR3 DNA reads as TGTGCCTGGACCCGTTATACTAGAGGTTCCGGGGAGCTGTTTTTT.

This sequence joins TRBV2 and TRBJ1-2, with D maybe TRBD1 (5 bases). CDR1 and CDR2 from the germline V gene are SNHLY and FYNNEI. V gave up 9 bases and J gave up 5 bases, with 13 bases separating them. The CDR3 extends over 12 amino acids. CDR3 nucleotides: TGTGCCAGGAGCAGGGAGGTATATGGCTACACCTTC. Amino acid sequence: CARSREVYGYTF.

This clone was found once. This chain uses TRBV7-9 with TRBJ2-6, with 7 bases lining up with TRBD1. V shed 1 base and J 2 bases; nucleotides not matched to a gene: 8. The CDR3 length is 18 residues. Germline lookup yields CDR1 SEHNR and CDR2 FQNEAQ (reference sequence). The chain's CDR3 is CASSLGPTGRTGANVLTF. DNA of the CDR3: TGTGCCAGCAGCTTAGGCCCGACAGGGAGAACTGGGGCCAACGTCCTGACTTTC. Together with reference TRBV7-9 and TRBJ2-6, the CDR3 gives the full variable domain: DTGVSQNPRHKITKRGQNVTFRCDPISEHNRLYWYRQTLGQGPEFLTYFQNEAQLEKSRLLSDRFSAERPKGSFSTLEIQRTEQGDSAMYLCASSLGPTGRTGANVLTFGAGSRLTVL.

The genes are TRBV7-9 and TRBJ1-1; tentative D call: TRBD1 (5 bases). CDR1 is SEHNR, CDR2 FQNEAQ, per germline (reference sequence). This CDR3 contains 14 residues. Deletions cut 5 bases from V and 4 bases from J, with 14 bases between. CDR3 amino acids: CASSPQAGPTEAFF. The CDR3 DNA sequence: TGTGCCAGCAGCCCCCAAGCGGGGCCCACTGAAGCTTTCTTT.

V usage is TRBV19 and J usage is TRBJ1-5; D unresolved. The CDR3 has 17 amino acids. The V end was cut by 4 bases, the J end by 7 bases, with 23 bases between. Germline V gene data show CDR1 as LNHDA and CDR2 as SQIVND (reference sequence). The CDR3 protein is CASSTLPNRNTNQPQHF. DNA for the CDR3: TGTGCCAGTAGTACCTTACCCAATCGTAACACCAACCAGCCCCAGCATTTT.

This CDR3 is CARVLSPTYGYTF. The CDR3 DNA sequence: TGTGCCAGGGTTCTATCCCCTACCTATGGCTACACCTTC. The chain combines TRBV21-1 with TRBJ1-2. TRBV21-1 is deemed a pseudogene. The CDR3 totals 13 residues.

The chain employs TRBV7-2 and TRBJ1-3, with D possibly matching TRBD1 (6 bases). V was cut by 1 base and J by 2 bases, with 15 bases left in between. The CDR3 contains 17 residues. In germline, CDR1 is SGHTA, CDR2 FQGNSA. DNA for the CDR3: TGTGCCAGCAGCTTAGGAGGGGCAGGGGTCGCTGGAAACACCATATATTTT. This translates into CASSLGGAGVAGNTIYF.

V gene TRBV24-1 combines with J gene TRBJ2-3; possibly TRBD2 for D (6 bases). The germline V gene has CDR1 KGHDR and CDR2 SFDVKD. The V gene lost 6 bases and the J gene lost 6 bases, with 15 bases spanning the gap. This CDR3 is built from 14 residues. The CDR3 loop reads CATSTGALADTQYF. The CDR3 nucleotides read TGTGCCACCAGTACGGGAGCCCTTGCGGATACGCAGTATTTT.

Here the CDR3 DNA reads TGTGCCAGCAGCCAAGAAGGGACGGGGGGCGGCGAAGCTTTCTTT. It translates to CASSQEGTGGGEAFF. This chain links TRBV14 with TRBJ1-1; the D gene is possibly TRBD1 (6 bases). This CDR3 spans 15 amino acids. The germline CDR1 and CDR2 sequences are SGHDN and FVKESK. V was trimmed by 0 bases and J by 8 bases, leaving 16 bases between them.

The chain combines TRBV3-1 (or the pseudogene TRBV3-2) with TRBJ2-1; 12 nucleotides align to TRBD2. V lost 5 bases, J lost 6 bases, and 8 bases stayed unmatched. The germline V gene encodes CDR1 LGHDT and CDR2 YNNKEL (reference sequence). The CDR3 runs to 16 residues. CDR3 protein: CASSDYGTSGSNEQFF. The CDR3 coding sequence is TGTGCCAGCAGCGACTATGGGACTAGCGGGTCCAATGAGCAGTTCTTC.